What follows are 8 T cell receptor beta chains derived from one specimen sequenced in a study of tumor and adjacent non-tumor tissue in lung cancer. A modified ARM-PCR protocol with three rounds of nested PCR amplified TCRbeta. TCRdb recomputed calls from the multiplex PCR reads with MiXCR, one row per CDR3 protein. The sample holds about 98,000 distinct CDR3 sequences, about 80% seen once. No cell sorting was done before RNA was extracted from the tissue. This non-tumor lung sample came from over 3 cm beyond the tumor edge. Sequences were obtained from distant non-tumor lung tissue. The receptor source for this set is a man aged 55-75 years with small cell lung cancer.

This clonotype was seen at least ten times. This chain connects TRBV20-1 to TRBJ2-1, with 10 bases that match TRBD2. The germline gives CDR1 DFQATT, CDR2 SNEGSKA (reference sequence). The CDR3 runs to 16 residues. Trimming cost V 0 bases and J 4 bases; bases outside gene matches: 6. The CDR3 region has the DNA TGCAGTGCTAGAGACCATGCTAGCGGGAGTTACAATGAGCAGTTCTTC. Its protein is CSARDHASGSYNEQFF.

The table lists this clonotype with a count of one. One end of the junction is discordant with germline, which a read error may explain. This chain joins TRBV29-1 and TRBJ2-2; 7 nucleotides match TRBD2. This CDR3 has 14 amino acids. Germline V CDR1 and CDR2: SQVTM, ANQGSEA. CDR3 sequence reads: CIVGRVPETGEPFF. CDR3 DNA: TGCATCGTTGGGAGGGTGCCGGAAACCGGGGAGCCGTTTTTT.

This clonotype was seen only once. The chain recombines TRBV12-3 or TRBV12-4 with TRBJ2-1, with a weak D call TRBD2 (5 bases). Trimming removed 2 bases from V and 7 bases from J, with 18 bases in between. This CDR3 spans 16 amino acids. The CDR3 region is CASSLLNRYGENEQFF. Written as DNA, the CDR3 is TGTGCCAGCAGTTTACTAAACCGGTATGGGGAGAATGAGCAGTTCTTC.

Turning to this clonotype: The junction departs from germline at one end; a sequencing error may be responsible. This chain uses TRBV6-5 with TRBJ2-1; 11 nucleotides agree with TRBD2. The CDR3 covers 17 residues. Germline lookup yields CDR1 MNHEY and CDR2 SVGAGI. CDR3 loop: CAISYSIWGLADNGQFF. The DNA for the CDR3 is TGTGCCATCAGTTACTCAATCTGGGGACTAGCGGACAATGGGCAGTTCTTC.

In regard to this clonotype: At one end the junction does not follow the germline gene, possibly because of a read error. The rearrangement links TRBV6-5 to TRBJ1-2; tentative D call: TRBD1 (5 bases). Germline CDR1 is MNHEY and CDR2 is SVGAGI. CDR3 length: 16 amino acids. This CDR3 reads CASTPVTGTGNYGFTF. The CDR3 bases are TGTGCCAGTACCCCCGTCACCGGGACGGGGAACTATGGCTTCACGTTC.

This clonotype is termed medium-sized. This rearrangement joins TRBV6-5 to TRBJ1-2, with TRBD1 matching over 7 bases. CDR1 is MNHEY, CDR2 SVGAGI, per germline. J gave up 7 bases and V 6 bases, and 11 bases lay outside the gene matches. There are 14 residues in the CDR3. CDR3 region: CASRSNDRDAGYTF. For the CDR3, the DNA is TGTGCCAGCAGATCTAACGACAGGGACGCTGGCTACACCTTC.

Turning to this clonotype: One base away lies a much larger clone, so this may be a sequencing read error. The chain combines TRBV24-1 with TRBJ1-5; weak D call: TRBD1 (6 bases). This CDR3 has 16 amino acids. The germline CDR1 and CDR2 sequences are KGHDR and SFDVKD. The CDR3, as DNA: TGTGCCACCAGTGAGCCCGGGACACCGAGCAATCAGCCCCGGCATTTT. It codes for CATSEPGTPSNQPRHF.

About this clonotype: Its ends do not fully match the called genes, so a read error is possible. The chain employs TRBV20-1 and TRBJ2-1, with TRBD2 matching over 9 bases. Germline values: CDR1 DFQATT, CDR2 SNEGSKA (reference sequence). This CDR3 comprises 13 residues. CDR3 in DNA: TGCAGTGCAGGACTAGCGCGAGTAAATGAGGAGTTCTTC. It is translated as CSAGLARVNEEFF.